Each of the 24 T cell receptor beta chains below was sequenced from the same sample in a study of regulatory T cells in long-lasting Graves disease. Stated time point: newly diagnosed GD, antithyroid drugs for less than 3 months. The TCR library used RNA extracted from PBMCs. Building of the TCR beta libraries involved iRepertoire HTBI primers and Arm-PCR of CDR3 regions. MiXCR was run by TCRdb on the multiplex PCR reads, yielding one entry per CDR3 protein. The table shows 400,000 to 500,000 distinct CDR3 sequences, with roughly 15% occurring only once. The data also belong to a second study, concerning T cells in Graves' hyperthyroidism and ophthalmopathy.

The sequencing used peripheral blood mononuclear cells (PBMCs), collected at new diagnosis, from a patient treated with antithyroid drugs. Receptors were obtained from a woman aged 40 to 49 with Graves disease.

The chain combines TRBV5-4 with TRBJ2-7; TRBD2 matches at 13 bases. Unmatched junction bases numbered 7, after V lost 9 bases and J lost 1 base. The CDR3 length is 15 residues. Germline V gene sequence: CDR1 SGHNT, CDR2 YYREEE (reference sequence). The CDR3 loop reads CATGLAGVKSYEQYF. Written as DNA, the CDR3 is TGTGCCACAGGACTAGCGGGAGTTAAATCCTACGAGCAGTACTTC. Full variable domain (missing parts from reference TRBV5-4 and TRBJ2-7): ETGVTQSPTHLIKTRGQQVTLRCSSQSGHNTVSWYQQALGQGPQFIFQYYREEENGRGNFPPRFSGLQFPNYSSELNVNALELDDSALYLCATGLAGVKSYEQYFGPGTRLTVT.

This chain links TRBV3-1 with TRBJ2-2, with unresolved D. The CDR3 has 13 amino acids. V shed 0 bases and J shed 6 bases, with 5 bases lying between them. Per germline, CDR1 LGHDT and CDR2 YNNKEL (reference sequence). CDR3 sequence reads: CASSQDLAGELFF. CDR3 bases: TGTGCCAGCAGCCAAGATCTCGCCGGGGAGCTGTTTTTT.

The chain links TRBV24-1 to TRBJ2-3; D possibly corresponds to TRBD1 (6 bases). Germline CDR1 reads KGHDR; CDR2 reads SFDVKD. The CDR3 is 15 residues long. Trimming left V 0 bases short and J 6 bases short, with 12 bases between. The CDR3 here is CATSDLVQGGDTQYF. CDR3 nucleotide sequence: TGTGCCACCAGTGATTTGGTACAGGGTGGCGATACGCAGTATTTT.

This clonotype showed up many times. The CDR3 region is CASSAPRRDRAYEQYF. CDR3 nucleotide sequence: TGTGCCAGCAGCGCGCCCCGCCGGGACAGGGCCTACGAGCAGTACTTC. This sequence joins TRBV11-2 and TRBJ2-7; 9 positions match TRBD1. CDR3 length: 16 amino acids. Germline values: CDR1 SGHAT, CDR2 FQNNGV. After removal of 5 bases from V and 2 bases from J, the junction contained 10 bases not matched to a gene.

The genes are TRBV20-1 and TRBJ1-4, with TRBD1 as a possible D gene (5 bases). This CDR3 is 13 amino acids long. Germline lookup yields CDR1 DFQATT and CDR2 SNEGSKA (reference sequence). V lost 3 bases and J lost 4, with 9 bases in between. CDR3 sequence reads: CSASRQGNEKLFF. Here the CDR3 DNA reads TGCAGTGCTAGTCGGCAGGGTAATGAAAAACTGTTTTTT.

The chain combines TRBV10-2 with TRBJ2-7, with 9 bases fitting TRBD2. The CDR3 totals 17 residues. Germline V CDR1 and CDR2: WSHSY, SAAADI. After removal of 6 bases from V and 1 base from J, the junction contained 13 bases not matched to a gene. CDR3 DNA sequence: TGCGCCAGCAGGCCGGGGGCGAGCAGCGGGAGGTCCTACGAGCAGTACTTC. Translation gives CASRPGASSGRSYEQYF.

This clonotype turned up a few times. The CDR3 loop reads CASSLIRFRGVGELFF. For the CDR3, the DNA is TGTGCCAGCAGTTTAATAAGGTTCAGGGGTGTCGGGGAGCTGTTTTTT. The chain is built from TRBV28 and TRBJ2-2; tentative D call: TRBD1 (6 bases). The CDR3 is 16 amino acids. The germline V gene has CDR1 MDHEN and CDR2 SYDVKM. V gave up 2 bases and J gave up 7 bases, with 17 bases separating them.

At least ten counts were recorded for this clonotype. The genes are TRBV18 and TRBJ1-1; D remains unclear. Trimming removed 0 bases at V and 0 bases at J, with 5 bases between. This CDR3 comprises 14 residues. Germline V gives CDR1 KGHSH, CDR2 LQKENI. This CDR3 is CASSPPLMNTEAFF. The DNA of the CDR3 is TGTGCCAGCTCACCACCTCTTATGAACACTGAAGCTTTCTTT.

This clonotype came up many times. V gene TRBV2 combines with J gene TRBJ2-3; D remains ambiguous. Trimming took off 6 bases at V and 4 bases at J, with 8 bases between the two ends. The CDR3 runs to 12 residues. The germline V gene has CDR1 SNHLY and CDR2 FYNNEI. The chain's CDR3 is CASSELADTQYF. The CDR3 nucleotides are TGTGCCAGCAGCGAACTGGCAGATACGCAGTATTTT.

There are a few counts of this clonotype. V usage is TRBV5-4 and J usage is TRBJ2-3; TRBD2 matches at 14 bases. This CDR3 has 18 residues. V was clipped by 3 bases and J by 2 bases; unmatched bases: 8. Germline V gene sequence: CDR1 SGHNT, CDR2 YYREEE (reference sequence). For the CDR3, the DNA is TGTGCCAGCAGCTCGGGGACTAGCGGGAGCCCGATCACAGATACGCAGTATTTT. It encodes CASSSGTSGSPITDTQYF.

At least ten counts were recorded for this clonotype. The J gene is TRBJ2-5, the V gene TRBV5-1; D is perhaps TRBD1 or TRBD2 (5 bases each). This CDR3 comprises 13 residues. The V end was cut by 0 bases, the J end by 5 bases, with 8 bases between. Germline V gives CDR1 SGHRS, CDR2 YFSETQ. The CDR3 coding sequence is TGCGCCAGCAGCTTGGTCGAGGGGGAGACCCAGTACTTC. This translates into CASSLVEGETQYF.

This clonotype has just a few counts. The rearrangement uses TRBV19 and TRBJ2-1, with TRBD1 matching 7 bases. This CDR3 contains 13 residues. CDR1 and CDR2 (germline): LNHDA, SQIVND (reference sequence). After removal of 6 bases from V and 8 bases from J, the junction contained 7 bases not matched to a gene. The CDR3, as DNA: TGTGCCAGTAGCAGCCGACAGGGCGATGAGCAGTTCTTC. Protein product: CASSSRQGDEQFF.

This clonotype was detected ten times or more. The rearrangement uses TRBV18 and TRBJ1-1, with D unclear. Trimming pared 2 bases from V and 5 bases from J, leaving 15 bases between. The CDR3 is made up of 15 amino acids. CDR1 and CDR2 from the germline V gene are KGHSH and LQKENI. The CDR3 DNA follows: TGTGCCAGCTCACCATTAGACATCGTTTTGACTGAAGCTTTCTTT. This encodes CASSPLDIVLTEAFF. Looking up the rest from reference TRBV18 and TRBJ1-1 gives the full variable domain: NAGVMQNPRHLVRRRGQEARLRCSPMKGHSHVYWYRQLPEEGLKFMVYLQKENIIDESGMPKERFSAEFPKEGPSILRIQQVVRGDSAAYFCASSPLDIVLTEAFFGQGTRLTVV.

This clonotype was seen just once. The rearrangement joins TRBV14 to TRBJ2-7, with 7 bases aligning to TRBD1. The CDR3 is 16 amino acids. CDR1 SGHDN and CDR2 FVKESK come from the germline V gene. V dropped 1 base and J dropped 0; count of bases not matched to a gene: 6. In nucleotides, the CDR3 is TGTGCCAGCAGCCAAGTGGGGACAGTAGGCTCCTACGAGCAGTACTTC. It codes for CASSQVGTVGSYEQYF.

This clonotype was seen a handful of times. The chain joins TRBV6-1 to TRBJ1-2, with a weak D call TRBD1 (6 bases). The length of the CDR3 is 14 residues. Between the trimmed V and J ends, which lost 5 bases and 4 bases, there was a span of 14 bases. Germline-derived CDR1 and CDR2 are MNHNS and SASEGT. CDR3 protein: CASSPTGMSYGYTF. DNA of the CDR3: TGTGCCAGCAGTCCTACAGGGATGAGCTATGGCTACACCTTC.

Many counts were recorded for this clonotype. The rearrangement joins TRBV2 to TRBJ2-3; D gene ambiguous. CDR3 size: 14 residues. Germline V CDR1 and CDR2: SNHLY, FYNNEI. V dropped 6 bases and J dropped 2 bases, with 12 bases sitting between them. CDR3 protein: CASRVQATTDTQYF. The CDR3 DNA sequence: TGTGCCAGCAGAGTCCAAGCTACCACAGATACGCAGTATTTT.

This clonotype was observed at least ten times. CDR3 DNA sequence: TGTGCCAGCAGCCCAGGGACTAGCGCTCCCACAGATACGCAGTATTTT. Translated, it gives CASSPGTSAPTDTQYF. The chain joins TRBV9 to TRBJ2-3; 10 positions agree with TRBD2. J lost 2 bases, V lost 4 bases, and 7 bases had no gene match. The germline V gene encodes CDR1 SGDLS and CDR2 YYNGEE. This CDR3 region has 16 residues.

This clonotype was seen a few times. The chain carries TRBV9 and TRBJ2-2; D is uncertain. V lost 3 bases to trimming and J lost 3 bases, with 18 bases between them. The CDR3 extends over 17 amino acids. The V gene's germline CDR1 is SGDLS and CDR2 YYNGEE. CDR3: CASSGPQWQYDTGELFF. CDR3 sequence (DNA): TGTGCCAGCAGCGGGCCCCAATGGCAGTATGACACCGGGGAGCTGTTTTTT.

The chain recombines TRBV18 with TRBJ2-1, with D perhaps matching TRBD2 (6 bases). V was trimmed by 3 bases and J by 7 bases, leaving 22 bases between them. CDR3 length: 17 residues. Germline-derived CDR1 and CDR2 are KGHSH and LQKENI. The CDR3 sequence: CASSPPRAEGLGNEQFF. CDR3 nucleotides: TGTGCCAGCTCACCCCCCAGGGCGGAGGGCCTGGGGAATGAGCAGTTCTTC.

This clonotype appeared a few times. The chain links TRBV18 to TRBJ1-2; D is possibly TRBD1 (5 bases). The CDR3 spans 15 residues. Germline V gene data show CDR1 as KGHSH and CDR2 as LQKENI. Deletions cut 5 bases from V and 4 bases from J, with 17 bases between. The chain's CDR3 is CASSGNRQPSYGYTF. DNA of the CDR3: TGTGCCAGCTCAGGCAACAGGCAACCTTCCTATGGCTACACCTTC.

This clonotype was detected ten times or more. This chain uses TRBV20-1 with TRBJ1-5; D gene unclear. Germline V lookup: CDR1 DFQATT, CDR2 SNEGSKA (reference sequence). Between the trimmed V and J ends, which lost 5 bases and 0 bases, there was a span of 8 bases. The CDR3 length is 13 residues. The CDR3 nucleotides read TGCAGTGCTTCGGGAGATAGCAATCAGCCCCAGCATTTT. Translated, it gives CSASGDSNQPQHF.

The V call is TRBV7-3, the J call TRBJ1-2; D might be TRBD1 (5 bases). CDR3 length: 15 amino acids. Germline CDR1 is SGHTA and CDR2 is FQGTGA. V was shortened by 2 bases and J by 2 bases, with 12 bases between the two germline ends. CDR3 bases: TGTGCCAGCAGCTTAGAGGCAGGGCGGAACTATGGCTACACCTTC. Translated: CASSLEAGRNYGYTF.

The genes are TRBV2 and TRBJ2-1; tentative D call: TRBD2 (7 bases). Trimming cost V 6 bases and J 4 bases, with 19 bases left between them. The germline V gene encodes CDR1 SNHLY and CDR2 FYNNEI. The CDR3 loop spans 16 amino acids. CDR3 protein: CASSFGGQGVYNEQFF. The CDR3 DNA is TGTGCCAGCAGCTTCGGGGGGCAGGGAGTATACAATGAGCAGTTCTTC.

This clonotype was found many times. This rearrangement joins TRBV27 to TRBJ1-4; no clear D gene. The CDR3 is 15 residues long. V was trimmed by 5 bases and J by 8 bases, leaving 18 bases between them. Germline V gene sequence: CDR1 MNHEY, CDR2 SMNVEV (reference sequence). This CDR3 reads CASSPLGPGGEKLFF. For the CDR3, the DNA is TGTGCCAGCAGTCCATTAGGTCCCGGTGGAGAAAAACTGTTTTTT.